Below, 10 T cell receptor beta chains from the same sample are listed, as sequenced in a study of cytomegalovirus exposure and HLA in healthy donors. This PCR relied on a set of 60 Vbeta primers and 13 Jbeta primers. The data were produced by immunoSEQ multiplex PCR, yet TCRdb's version contains in-frame clones alone and is incomplete. The sample yields more than 100,000 clones, around 66% seen once. Sequenced material: PBMCs. The receptors here all came from a woman aged 50 to 60 in good health and CMV-seronegative.

The chain has TRBV28 and TRBJ2-1; 10 positions agree with TRBD2. CDR1 is MDHEN, CDR2 SYDVKM, per germline. The V segment lost 11 bases and the J segment 12 bases; nucleotides outside the gene matches: 16. The CDR3 is 14 amino acids. CDR3 region: CAGQAGGPRKRQFF. The CDR3 bases are TGTGCCGGACAAGCGGGAGGGCCCAGAAAGAGGCAGTTCTTC.

This clone came up a few times. The chain is built from TRBV5-6 and TRBJ2-2, with 7 bases fitting TRBD2. The CDR3 length is 15 residues. The germline CDR1 and CDR2 sequences are SGHDT and YYEEEE. Unmatched junction bases numbered 10, after V lost 6 bases and J lost 5 bases. CDR3 DNA sequence: TGTGCCAGCACCCCTTTGCGGGAGACTACCGGGGAGCTGTTTTTT. Protein: CASTPLRETTGELFF.

The chain has TRBV7-2 and TRBJ1-4; TRBD1 agrees at 7 bases. The trim removed 5 bases at V and 3 bases at J, leaving 6 bases unmatched. The CDR3 consists of 15 residues. Germline loops: CDR1 SGHTA, CDR2 FQGNSA. CDR3 amino acids: CASSPQGSPNEKLFF. As DNA, the CDR3 is TGTGCCAGCAGCCCACAGGGGTCACCTAATGAAAAACTGTTTTTT.

The chain combines TRBV10-3 with TRBJ2-1, with 8 positions matching TRBD2. This CDR3 contains 14 residues. The germline V gene encodes CDR1 ENHRY and CDR2 SYGVKD. J lost 9 bases, V lost 6 bases, and 10 bases had no gene match. CDR3: CAISPGLGKGEQFF. CDR3 nucleotide sequence: TGTGCCATCAGCCCGGGACTAGGCAAAGGTGAGCAGTTCTTC.

The V and J genes are TRBV6-5 and TRBJ2-3, with 7 positions matching TRBD2. The CDR3 runs to 15 residues. Trimming at V came to 7 bases and at J to 1 base, leaving 8 bases not matched to a gene. Germline V gene sequence: CDR1 MNHEY, CDR2 SVGAGI. The CDR3 DNA reads TGTGCCAGCAAGGGCGGGAGCATTGGCACAGATACGCAGTATTTT. It translates to CASKGGSIGTDTQYF.

This chain joins TRBV13 and TRBJ2-7; tentatively, D is TRBD2 (5 bases). CDR3 length equals 12 residues. CDR1 is PRHDT, CDR2 FYEKMQ, per germline (reference sequence). Trimming took off 7 bases at V and 0 bases at J, with 7 bases between the two ends. CDR3 coding DNA: TGTGCCAGCACCACTAGCTCCTACGAGCAGTACTTC. This translates into CASTTSSYEQYF. The complete variable domain, with remaining parts taken from reference TRBV13 and TRBJ2-7, reads AAGVIQSPRHLIKEKRETATLKCYPIPRHDTVYWYQQGPGQDPQFLISFYEKMQSDKGSIPDRFSAQQFSDYHSELNMSSLELGDSALYFCASTTSSYEQYFGPGTRLTVT.

The gene calls are TRBV5-1 and TRBJ2-5, with 8 bases that match TRBD2. V gave up 3 bases and J gave up 4 bases; unmatched junction bases: 2. CDR3 length equals 13 residues. Germline V gives CDR1 SGHRS, CDR2 YFSETQ. The CDR3 is CASSSGGGETQYF. CDR3 DNA: TGCGCCAGCAGCTCGGGGGGGGGAGAGACCCAGTACTTC.

The chain carries TRBV19 and TRBJ2-7, with TRBD2 matching over 7 bases. Germline V gene data show CDR1 as LNHDA and CDR2 as SQIVND (reference sequence). Trimming removed 3 bases from V and 4 bases from J; junction bases left unmatched: 15. The CDR3 is made up of 17 amino acids. CDR3 in DNA: TGTGCCAGTAGTATCGGCCCCGATTGGTTTAGCGGGTACGAGCAGTACTTC. Residues: CASSIGPDWFSGYEQYF.

The sample holds a few counts of this clone. This rearrangement joins TRBV25-1 to TRBJ2-5; 7 nucleotides line up with TRBD2. Germline V gene data show CDR1 as MGHDK and CDR2 as SYGVNS. CDR3 size: 15 residues. V was clipped by 2 bases and J by 5 bases; unmatched bases: 8. Written as DNA, the CDR3 is TGTGCCAGCAGTGAAGGGGTCGCGGGGGTGGAGACCCAGTACTTC. This sequence encodes CASSEGVAGVETQYF.

The chain is built from TRBV2 and TRBJ1-5; TRBD1 is a possible D gene (5 bases). This CDR3 is 15 amino acids long. V lost 6 bases to trimming and J lost 0 bases, with 12 bases between them. Germline assignment: CDR1 SNHLY and CDR2 FYNNEI. The DNA for the CDR3 is TGTGCCAGCAGCCTCAGGGTATATAGCAATCAGCCCCAGCATTTT. Its protein product is CASSLRVYSNQPQHF.